Detailed here is one T cell receptor beta chain. Its antigen is unidentified. Amplification used 60 Vbeta primers and 13 Jbeta primers. The method was immunoSEQ multiplex PCR; TCRdb's version includes in-frame clones alone and lacks a portion of them. The sample includes some 99,000 clones, about 80% of them seen just once. The record originates from a study of cytomegalovirus exposure and HLA in healthy donors. Across the study: Clustering assigned about 76% of the approximately 400 genotyped donors to the Caucasian-associated ancestry cluster. Regarding the study as a whole: Among the most significant clusters, several appeared linked to common viral pathogens in a later analysis. The authors considered a cluster of highly shared sequence variants likely to be a sequencing artifact.

The germline CDR1 and CDR2 sequences are MDHEN and SYDVKM. CDR3 size: 17 residues. V dropped 8 bases and J dropped 5; count of bases not matched to a gene: 18. The sequenced sample consisted of PBMCs. The chain couples TRBV28 to TRBJ2-1; 7 positions agree with TRBD1. This TCR was recovered from a man aged 35 to 55 in good health and CMV-seronegative. The DNA for the CDR3 is TGTGCCAGCGCACCAGGACGAGGGACAGCCAGAAACAATGAGCAGTTCTTC. Translated: CASAPGRGTARNNEQFF.